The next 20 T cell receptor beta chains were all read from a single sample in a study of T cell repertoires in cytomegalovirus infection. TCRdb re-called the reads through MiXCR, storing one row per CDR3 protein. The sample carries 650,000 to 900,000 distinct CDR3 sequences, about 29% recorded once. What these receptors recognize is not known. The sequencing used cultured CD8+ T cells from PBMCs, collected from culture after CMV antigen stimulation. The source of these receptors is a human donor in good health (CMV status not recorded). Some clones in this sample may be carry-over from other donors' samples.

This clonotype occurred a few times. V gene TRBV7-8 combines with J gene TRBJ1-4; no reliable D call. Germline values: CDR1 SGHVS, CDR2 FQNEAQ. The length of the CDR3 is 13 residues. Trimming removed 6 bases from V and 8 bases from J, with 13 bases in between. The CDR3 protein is CASSFRVWEKLFF. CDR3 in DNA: TGTGCCAGCAGTTTCCGGGTGTGGGAAAAACTGTTTTTT.

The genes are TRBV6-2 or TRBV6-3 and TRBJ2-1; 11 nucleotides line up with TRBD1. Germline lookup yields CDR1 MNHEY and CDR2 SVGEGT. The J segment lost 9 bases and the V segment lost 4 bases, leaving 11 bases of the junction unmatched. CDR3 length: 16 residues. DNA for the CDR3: TGTGCCAGCAGTTCCATGGACAGGGGGCCTAGGATTGAGCAGTTCTTC. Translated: CASSSMDRGPRIEQFF.

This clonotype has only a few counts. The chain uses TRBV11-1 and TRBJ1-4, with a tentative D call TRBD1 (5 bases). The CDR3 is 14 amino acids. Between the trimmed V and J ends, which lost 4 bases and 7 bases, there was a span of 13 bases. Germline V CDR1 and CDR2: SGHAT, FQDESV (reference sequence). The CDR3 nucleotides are TGTGCCAGCAGCTCCGGGACCGTAGCTGAAAAACTGTTTTTT. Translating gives CASSSGTVAEKLFF. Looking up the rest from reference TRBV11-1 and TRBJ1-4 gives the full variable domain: EAEVAQSPRYKITEKSQAVAFWCDPISGHATLYWYRQILGQGPELLVQFQDESVVDDSQLPKDRFSAERLKGVDSTLKIQPAELGDSAMYLCASSSGTVAEKLFFGSGTQLSVL.

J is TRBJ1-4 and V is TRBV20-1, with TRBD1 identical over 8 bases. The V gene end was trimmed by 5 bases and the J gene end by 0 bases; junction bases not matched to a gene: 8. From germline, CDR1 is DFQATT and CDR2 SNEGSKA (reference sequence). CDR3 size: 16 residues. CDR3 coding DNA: TGCAGTGCTGCGGACAGGGCCGTTGCAACTAATGAAAAACTGTTTTTT. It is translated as CSAADRAVATNEKLFF.

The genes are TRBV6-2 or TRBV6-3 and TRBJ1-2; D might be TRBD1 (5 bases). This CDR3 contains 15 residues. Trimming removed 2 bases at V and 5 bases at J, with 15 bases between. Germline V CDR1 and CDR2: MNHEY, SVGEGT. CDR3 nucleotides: TGTGCCAGCAGTTACCTCCGGGCAGGGCCTTATGGCTACACCTTC. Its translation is CASSYLRAGPYGYTF.

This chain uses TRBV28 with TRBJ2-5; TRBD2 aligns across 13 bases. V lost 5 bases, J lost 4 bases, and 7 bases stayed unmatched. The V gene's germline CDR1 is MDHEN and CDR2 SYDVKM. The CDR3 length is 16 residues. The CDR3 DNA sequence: TGTGCCAGCAGTCCAGGACTAGCGGGGGTGGGAGAGACCCAGTACTTC. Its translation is CASSPGLAGVGETQYF.

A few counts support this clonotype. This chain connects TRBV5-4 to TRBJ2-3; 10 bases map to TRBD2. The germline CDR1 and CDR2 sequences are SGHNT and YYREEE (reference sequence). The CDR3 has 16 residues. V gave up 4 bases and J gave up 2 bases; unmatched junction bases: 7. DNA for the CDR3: TGTGCCAGCAGCCCCATAGCGGGGGGACCCACAGATACGCAGTATTTT. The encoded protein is CASSPIAGGPTDTQYF. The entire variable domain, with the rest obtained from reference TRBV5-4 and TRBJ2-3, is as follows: ETGVTQSPTHLIKTRGQQVTLRCSSQSGHNTVSWYQQALGQGPQFIFQYYREEENGRGNFPPRFSGLQFPNYSSELNVNALELDDSALYLCASSPIAGGPTDTQYFGPGTRLTVL.

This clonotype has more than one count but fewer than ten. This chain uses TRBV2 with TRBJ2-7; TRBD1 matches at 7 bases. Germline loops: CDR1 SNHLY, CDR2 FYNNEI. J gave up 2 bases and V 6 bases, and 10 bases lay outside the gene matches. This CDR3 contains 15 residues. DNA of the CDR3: TGTGCCAGCAGCGCCTCCGACAGGGCCACCTACGAGCAGTACTTC. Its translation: CASSASDRATYEQYF. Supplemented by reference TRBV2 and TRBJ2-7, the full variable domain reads EPEVTQTPSHQVTQMGQEVILRCVPISNHLYFYWYRQILGQKVEFLVSFYNNEISEKSEIFDDQFSVERPDGSNFTLKIRSTKLEDSAMYFCASSASDRATYEQYFGPGTRLTVT.

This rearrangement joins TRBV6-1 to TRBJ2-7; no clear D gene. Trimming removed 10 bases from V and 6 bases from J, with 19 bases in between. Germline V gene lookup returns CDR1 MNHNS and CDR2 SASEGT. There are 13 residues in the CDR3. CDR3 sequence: CATRVVPRSEQYF. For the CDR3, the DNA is TGTGCCACCCGGGTGGTCCCCCGCAGCGAGCAGTACTTC.

CDR3 residues: CASSYGTGVAGELFF. CDR3 sequence (DNA): TGTGCCAGCAGTTACGGGACAGGGGTTGCCGGGGAGCTGTTTTTT. The chain carries TRBV6-2 or TRBV6-3 and TRBJ2-2, with 10 bases lining up with TRBD1. This CDR3 spans 15 amino acids. Germline V CDR1 and CDR2: MNHEY, SVGEGT. Germline trimming cut 2 bases from V and 6 bases from J; bases unmatched to any gene: 3.

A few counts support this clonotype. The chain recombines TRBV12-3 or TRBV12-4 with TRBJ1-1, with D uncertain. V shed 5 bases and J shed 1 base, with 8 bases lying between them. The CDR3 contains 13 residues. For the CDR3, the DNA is TGTGCCAGCAGTATCCATCCGAACACTGAAGCTTTCTTT. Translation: CASSIHPNTEAFF.

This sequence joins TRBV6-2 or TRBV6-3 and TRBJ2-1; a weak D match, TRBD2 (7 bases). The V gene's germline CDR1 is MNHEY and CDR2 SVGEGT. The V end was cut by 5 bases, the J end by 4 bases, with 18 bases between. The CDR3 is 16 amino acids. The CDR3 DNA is TGTGCCAGCAGTCCCGACACGGGGGGCCTATACAATGAGCAGTTCTTC. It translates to CASSPDTGGLYNEQFF.

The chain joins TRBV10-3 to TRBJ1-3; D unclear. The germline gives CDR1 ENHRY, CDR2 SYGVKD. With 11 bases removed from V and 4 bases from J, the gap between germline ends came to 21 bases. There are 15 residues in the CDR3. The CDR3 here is CALRADPVSGNTIYF. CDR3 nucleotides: TGTGCCCTCCGGGCCGACCCCGTTTCGGGAAACACCATATATTTT.

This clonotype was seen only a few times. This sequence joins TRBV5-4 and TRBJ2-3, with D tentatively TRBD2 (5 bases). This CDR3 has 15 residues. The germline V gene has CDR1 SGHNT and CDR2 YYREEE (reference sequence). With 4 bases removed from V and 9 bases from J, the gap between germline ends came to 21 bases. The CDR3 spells CASSQPRELTGTQYF. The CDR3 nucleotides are TGTGCCAGCAGCCAACCCCGTGAACTCACGGGGACGCAGTATTTT.

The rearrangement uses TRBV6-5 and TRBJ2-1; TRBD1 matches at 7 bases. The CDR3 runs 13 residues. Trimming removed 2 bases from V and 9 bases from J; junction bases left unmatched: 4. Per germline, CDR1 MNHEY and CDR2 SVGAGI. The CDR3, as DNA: TGTGCCAGCAGTTACGACAGGGTTCTTGAGCAGTTCTTC. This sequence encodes CASSYDRVLEQFF.

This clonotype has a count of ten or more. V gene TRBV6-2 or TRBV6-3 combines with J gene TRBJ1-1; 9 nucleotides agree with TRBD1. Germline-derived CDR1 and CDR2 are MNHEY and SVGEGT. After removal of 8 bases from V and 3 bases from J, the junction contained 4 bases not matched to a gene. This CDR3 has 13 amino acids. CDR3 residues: CASEDRGDTEAFF. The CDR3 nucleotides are TGTGCCAGCGAGGACAGGGGAGACACTGAAGCTTTCTTT.

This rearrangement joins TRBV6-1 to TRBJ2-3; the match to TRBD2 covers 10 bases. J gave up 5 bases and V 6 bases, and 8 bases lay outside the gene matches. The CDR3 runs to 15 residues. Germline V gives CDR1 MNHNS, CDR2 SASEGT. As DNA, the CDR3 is TGTGCCAGCAGCCTATTGTTAGCGGGGGGAGATACGCAGTATTTT. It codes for CASSLLLAGGDTQYF.

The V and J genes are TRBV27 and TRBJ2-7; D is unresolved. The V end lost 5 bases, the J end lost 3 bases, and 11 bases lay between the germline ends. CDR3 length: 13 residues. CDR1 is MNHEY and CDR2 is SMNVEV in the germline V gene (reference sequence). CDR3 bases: TGTGCCAGCAGTCCCGGACCGAACTACGAGCAGTACGTC. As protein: CASSPGPNYEQYV.

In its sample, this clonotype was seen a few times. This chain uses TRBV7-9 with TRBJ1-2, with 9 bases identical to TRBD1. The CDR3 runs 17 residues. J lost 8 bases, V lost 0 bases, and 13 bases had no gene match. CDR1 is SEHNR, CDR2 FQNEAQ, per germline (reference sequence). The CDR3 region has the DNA TGTGCCAGCAGCTTAGCTTGGACAGGGGACTCTAAGGGAGGCTACACCTTC. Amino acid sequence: CASSLAWTGDSKGGYTF.

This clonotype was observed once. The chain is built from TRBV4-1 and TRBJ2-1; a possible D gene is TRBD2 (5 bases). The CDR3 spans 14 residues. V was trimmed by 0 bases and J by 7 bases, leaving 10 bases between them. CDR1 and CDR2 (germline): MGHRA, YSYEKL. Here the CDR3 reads CASSQEPSGNEQFF. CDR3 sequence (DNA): TGCGCCAGCAGCCAAGAGCCGTCGGGGAATGAGCAGTTCTTC.